This T cell receptor (beta chain) was retrieved from a study of blood T cell repertoires in COVID-19. The wider study: Samples of COVID-19 (acute and convalescent) were obtained from the United States, Italy and Spain. T cells, B-cell-depleted T cells, or PBMCs provided the cDNA or gDNA that served as material.

The CDR3 is 13 residues long. V was pared by 3 bases and J by 1 base, with 6 bases between. The germline V gene encodes CDR1 KGHSH and CDR2 LQKENI. A single count supports this clone. Authors' methods: By means of reference gene primer amplification, nucleated cell counts were estimated. Produced via immunoSEQ multiplex PCR; TCRdb's table is partial and in-frame only. D and trimming come from the DNA, and the V and J calls and clone size come from that table. The data hold 65,000 to 70,000 clones, with roughly 81% observed a single time. The sample comprised peripheral blood. This TCR was sampled from a human donor in a cohort sampled during active COVID-19. The chain uses TRBV18 and TRBJ1-1; D unclear. This chain's CDR3 is CASSPIGNTEAFF. For the CDR3, the DNA is TGTGCCAGCTCACCCATCGGGAACACTGAAGCTTTCTTT.